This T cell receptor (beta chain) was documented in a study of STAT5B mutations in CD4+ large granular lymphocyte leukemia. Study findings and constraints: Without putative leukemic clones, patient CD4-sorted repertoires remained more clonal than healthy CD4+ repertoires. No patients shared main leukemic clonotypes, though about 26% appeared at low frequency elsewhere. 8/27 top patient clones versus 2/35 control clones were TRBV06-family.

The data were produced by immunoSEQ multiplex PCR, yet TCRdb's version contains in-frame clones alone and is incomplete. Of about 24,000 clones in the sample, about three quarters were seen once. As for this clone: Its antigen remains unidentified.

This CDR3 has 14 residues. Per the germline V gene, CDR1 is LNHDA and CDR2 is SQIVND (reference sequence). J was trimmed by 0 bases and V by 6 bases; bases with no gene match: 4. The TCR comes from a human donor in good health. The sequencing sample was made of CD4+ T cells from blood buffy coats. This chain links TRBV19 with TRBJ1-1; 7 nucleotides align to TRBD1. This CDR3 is CASRLTGLNTEAFF. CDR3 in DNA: TGTGCCAGTAGACTGACAGGGTTGAACACTGAAGCTTTCTTT.